These 14 T cell receptor beta chains were all obtained from the same sample, sequenced in a study of cytomegalovirus exposure and HLA in healthy donors. The primer mix had 60 Vbeta and 13 Jbeta primers. Sequencing was performed with immunoSEQ multiplex PCR; in TCRdb, only in-frame clones are kept and a portion is missing. The sample contains about 78,000 clones, approximately 57% of which appear only once. The source material was PBMCs. These receptors were taken from a man under 40 in good health and CMV-seropositive.

The rearrangement uses TRBV6-1 and TRBJ1-1, with TRBD1 matching over 7 bases. After removal of 5 bases from V and 6 bases from J, the junction contained 6 bases not matched to a gene. In germline, CDR1 is MNHNS, CDR2 SASEGT. The CDR3 has 13 amino acids. Here the CDR3 DNA reads TGTGCCAGCAGTAAAATCGACAGGGCTGAAGCTTTCTTT. Its protein is CASSKIDRAEAFF.

This sequence joins TRBV7-2 and TRBJ2-5, with 12 positions matching TRBD2. The CDR3 extends over 18 amino acids. Per germline, CDR1 SGHTA and CDR2 FQGNSA. V lost 2 bases to trimming and J lost 5 bases; unmatched junction nucleotides: 12. The DNA of the CDR3 is TGTGCCAGCAGCTTAACGCTAGCGGGAGGGCCTGTGACGGAGACCCAGTACTTC. This translates into CASSLTLAGGPVTETQYF.

The gene calls are TRBV27 and TRBJ2-7, with TRBD1 matching over 8 bases. The J segment lost 10 bases and the V segment lost 6 bases, leaving 11 bases of the junction unmatched. The CDR3 totals 13 residues. Germline loops: CDR1 MNHEY, CDR2 SMNVEV (reference sequence). The CDR3 loop is CASSPDRVTSQYF. CDR3 DNA: TGTGCCAGCAGCCCGGACAGGGTTACGTCCCAGTACTTC.

This chain uses TRBV29-1 with TRBJ2-1; D is perhaps TRBD2 (5 bases). The germline V and J ends were trimmed by 6 bases and 4 bases, with 13 bases remaining between them. Germline loops: CDR1 SQVTM, CDR2 ANQGSEA. CDR3 size: 13 residues. CDR3 sequence (DNA): TGCAGCGTATCGGACTGGCTTTACAATGAGCAGTTCTTC. Residues: CSVSDWLYNEQFF.

The chain's CDR3 is CASSVLQGTTEAFF. DNA for the CDR3: TGTGCCAGCAGCGTGTTGCAGGGTACGACTGAAGCTTTCTTT. J is TRBJ1-1 and V is TRBV9, with a weak D call TRBD1 (5 bases). This CDR3 has 14 amino acids. Germline values: CDR1 SGDLS, CDR2 YYNGEE. V lost 2 bases and J lost 5, with 13 bases in between.

This chain uses TRBV5-6 with TRBJ2-7, with D unresolved. This CDR3 has 14 amino acids. Between the trimmed V and J ends, which lost 1 base and 2 bases, there was a span of 10 bases. Per the germline V gene, CDR1 is SGHDT and CDR2 is YYEEEE. The CDR3 DNA sequence: TGTGCCAGCAGCTTGTGGGCCGCCCCCTACGAGCAGTACTTC. It encodes CASSLWAAPYEQYF.

The chain uses TRBV28 and TRBJ2-5; D is perhaps TRBD2 (7 bases). This CDR3 contains 15 residues. The V gene lost 2 bases and the J gene lost 2 bases, with 12 bases spanning the gap. Germline values: CDR1 MDHEN, CDR2 SYDVKM. In DNA, the CDR3 is TGTGCCAGCAGTTTAGGGGGGGCGGAACAAGAGACCCAGTACTTC. Amino acid sequence: CASSLGGAEQETQYF.

The chain has TRBV27 and TRBJ1-5; D perhaps matches TRBD1 (6 bases). Trimming cost V 0 bases and J 7 bases, with 13 bases left between them. The CDR3 length is 15 residues. Germline loops: CDR1 MNHEY, CDR2 SMNVEV (reference sequence). The CDR3 here is CASSLSIIRGQPQHF. In DNA, the CDR3 is TGTGCCAGCAGTTTATCGATAATCAGGGGACAGCCCCAGCATTTT.

V is TRBV21-1 and J is TRBJ1-1; the D segment call TRBD1 is taken from the table without a DNA check. TRBV21-1 corresponds to a pseudogene. This CDR3 is built from 15 residues. The CDR3 here is CASSRGQGAVTEAFF. The CDR3, as DNA: TGTGCCAGCAGCAGAGGACAGGGGGCGGTCACTGAAGCTTTCTTT.

V gene TRBV28 combines with J gene TRBJ2-3; 8 nucleotides match TRBD2. V lost 2 bases to trimming and J lost 6 bases; unmatched junction nucleotides: 13. Germline loops: CDR1 MDHEN, CDR2 SYDVKM. This CDR3 region has 17 residues. CDR3 coding DNA: TGTGCCAGCAGTTTAAGGTTTATCGGGACTAGACGTGATACGCAGTATTTT. Its protein is CASSLRFIGTRRDTQYF.

The chain employs TRBV6-6 and TRBJ1-4; TRBD1 matches at 9 bases. V dropped 0 bases and J dropped 8; count of bases not matched to a gene: 7. The CDR3 covers 16 residues. The germline gives CDR1 MNHNY, CDR2 SVGAGI (reference sequence). The CDR3 loop reads CASSYSRGDRDEKLFF. The CDR3 nucleotides read TGTGCCAGCAGTTACTCGAGGGGGGACAGGGACGAAAAACTGTTTTTT.

The chain carries TRBV6-5 and TRBJ2-3, with 10 positions matching TRBD2. After removal of 2 bases from V and 5 bases from J, the junction contained 4 bases not matched to a gene. The CDR3 spans 15 residues. Germline V gives CDR1 MNHEY, CDR2 SVGAGI. The CDR3 DNA follows: TGTGCCAGCAGTTACGAGCGGGGGGGCGGAGATACGCAGTATTTT. It is translated as CASSYERGGGDTQYF.

This chain uses TRBV6-5 with TRBJ2-1, with 9 positions matching TRBD2. Germline CDR1 MNHEY, CDR2 SVGAGI. Trimming cost V 4 bases and J 9 bases; bases outside gene matches: 10. This CDR3 spans 15 amino acids. The CDR3 sequence is CASSLGLAHLTEQFF. The CDR3 DNA reads as TGTGCCAGCAGTTTGGGACTAGCCCACCTGACTGAGCAGTTCTTC.

V and J are TRBV11-3 and TRBJ2-7; D not certain. Germline V gene sequence: CDR1 SGHNT, CDR2 YENEEA. The CDR3 spans 12 residues. The V and J ends lost 5 bases and 6 bases respectively, with 11 bases between them. The CDR3 region has the DNA TGTGCCAGCAGCCGAACTGCCGGCGAGCAGTACTTC. This encodes CASSRTAGEQYF.